This paragraph covers one T cell receptor beta chain sequence. TCRbeta library construction was performed incorporating unique molecular identifiers. TCRdb reprocessed the PCR reads with MiXCR, giving one entry per CDR3 protein. The sample gives 670,000 or so distinct CDR3 sequences, under 15% of which show up once; around 0.79% is in the top ten. V lost 8 bases to trimming and J lost 5 bases; unmatched junction nucleotides: 11. The CDR3 is 14 amino acids. Per the germline V gene, CDR1 is SGHTA and CDR2 is FQGNSA. The data were taken from a study of T-cell reconstitution after alpha-beta-depleted transplantation in children.

The clonotype comes from a girl aged 2-9 years with congenital amegakaryocytic thrombocytopenia, due to receive a stem cell transplant. The J gene is TRBJ2-7, the V gene TRBV7-2; 8 positions agree with TRBD2. Sequences were derived from PBMCs, sampled before TCRalphabeta/CD19-depleted stem cell transplant. The CDR3 here is CASSSGRATNEQYF. CDR3 nucleotide sequence: TGTGCCAGCTCCTCCGGGAGGGCCACGAACGAGCAGTACTTC.